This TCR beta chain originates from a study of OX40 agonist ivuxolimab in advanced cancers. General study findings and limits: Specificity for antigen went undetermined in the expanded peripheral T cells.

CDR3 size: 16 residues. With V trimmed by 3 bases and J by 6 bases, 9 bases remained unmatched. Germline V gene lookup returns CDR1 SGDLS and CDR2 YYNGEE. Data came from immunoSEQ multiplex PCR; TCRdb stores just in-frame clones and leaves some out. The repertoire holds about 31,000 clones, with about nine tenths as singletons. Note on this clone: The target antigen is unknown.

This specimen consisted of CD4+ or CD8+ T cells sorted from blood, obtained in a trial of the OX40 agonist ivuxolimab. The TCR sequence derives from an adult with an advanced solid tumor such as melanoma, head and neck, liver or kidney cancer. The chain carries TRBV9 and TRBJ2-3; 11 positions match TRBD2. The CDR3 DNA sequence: TGTGCCAGCAGCGCTCCCCGGACTAGCGGGTCCGATACGCAGTATTTT. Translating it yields CASSAPRTSGSDTQYF. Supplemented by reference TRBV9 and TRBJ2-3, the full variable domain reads DSGVTQTPKHLITATGQRVTLRCSPRSGDLSVYWYQQSLDQGLQFLIQYYNGEERAKGNILERFSAQQFPDLHSELNLSSLELGDSALYFCASSAPRTSGSDTQYFGPGTRLTVL.